The 25 T cell receptor beta chains presented below share a single source sample, sequenced in a study of control samples from healthy donors and cancer patients. Assay used: immunoSEQ multiplex PCR; TCRdb lists only in-frame clones, some missing. The sample has 210,000 or so clones; around 90% are singletons. The sequenced sample consisted of blood. The origin of the receptors is a man between 25 and 39 years old in good health.

This chain links TRBV12-3 or TRBV12-4 with TRBJ2-7; possible D gene TRBD1, 6 bases. This CDR3 has 13 amino acids. V was cut by 5 bases and J by 1 base, with 9 bases left in between. The CDR3 DNA reads as TGTGCCAGCAGTAGGACAGAGTCCTACGAGCAGTACTTC. Translating gives CASSRTESYEQYF.

The chain has TRBV6-1 and TRBJ1-2; 8 bases fit TRBD1. CDR3 length: 16 amino acids. J gave up 4 bases and V 3 bases, and 10 bases lay outside the gene matches. Germline lookup yields CDR1 MNHNS and CDR2 SASEGT. The CDR3 sequence: CASSDPAGGISYGYTF. The DNA for the CDR3 is TGTGCCAGCAGTGATCCGGCAGGGGGCATCAGCTATGGCTACACCTTC.

The J gene is TRBJ1-3, the V gene TRBV6-5; 7 bases align to TRBD1. CDR3 length equals 13 residues. Per the germline V gene, CDR1 is MNHEY and CDR2 is SVGAGI. The V and J ends lost 8 bases and 4 bases, in that order; junction bases with no gene match: 5. CDR3 sequence: CASGRDSGNTIYF. The CDR3 DNA reads TGTGCCAGCGGAAGGGACAGCGGAAACACCATATATTTT.

V is TRBV11-2 and J is TRBJ1-6, with a tentative D call TRBD1 (6 bases). V was clipped by 0 bases and J by 8 bases, with 11 bases between them. CDR1 is SGHAT and CDR2 is FQNNGV in the germline V gene. This CDR3 is 15 amino acids long. CDR3 sequence reads: CASSLEPRGDSPLHF. Written as DNA, the CDR3 is TGTGCCAGCAGCTTAGAGCCCAGGGGCGATTCACCCCTCCACTTT.

The rearrangement uses TRBV3-1 (or the pseudogene TRBV3-2) and TRBJ2-2; 9 bases align to TRBD1. The CDR3 totals 15 residues. CDR1 is LGHDT, CDR2 YNNKEL, per germline (reference sequence). The V and J ends lost 4 bases and 8 bases, in that order; junction bases with no gene match: 8. CDR3 residues: CASSLTGGARGELFF. In DNA form, the CDR3 reads TGTGCCAGCAGCCTAACAGGGGGCGCGCGGGGGGAGCTGTTTTTT.

This clone has more than one count but fewer than ten. J is TRBJ1-2 and V is TRBV6-5; D may be TRBD1 (6 bases). The CDR3 is 12 amino acids. The germline gives CDR1 MNHEY, CDR2 SVGAGI. With 8 bases removed from V and 8 bases from J, the gap between germline ends came to 15 bases. As DNA, the CDR3 is TGTGCCAGCTCTGGGGGGGGCAGGGGCTACACCTTC. As protein: CASSGGGRGYTF.

V usage is TRBV30 and J usage is TRBJ1-1; possible D gene TRBD1, 5 bases. The CDR3 loop spans 15 amino acids. V was clipped by 4 bases and J by 2 bases, with 17 bases between them. Germline loops: CDR1 GTSNPN, CDR2 SVGIG (reference sequence). CDR3 sequence: CAWTDQGIGNTEAFF. CDR3 coding DNA: TGTGCCTGGACCGACCAGGGTATCGGAAACACTGAAGCTTTCTTT. The full variable domain, in which reference TRBV30 and TRBJ1-1 provide the parts outside the CDR3, is SQTIHQWPATLVQPVGSPLSLECTVEGTSNPNLYWYRQAAGRGLQLLFYSVGIGQISSEVPQNLSASRPQDRQFILSSKKLLLSDSGFYLCAWTDQGIGNTEAFFGQGTRLTVV.

In its sample, this clone was seen once. This sequence joins TRBV5-1 and TRBJ1-6, with D possibly being TRBD1 (5 bases). This CDR3 is built from 19 residues. V lost 0 bases and J lost 0, with 16 bases in between. CDR1 is SGHRS and CDR2 is YFSETQ in the germline V gene. CDR3 in DNA: TGCGCCAGCAGCTTGGGGGCCGGGGGAGGAGGCTCCTATAATTCACCCCTCCACTTT. Amino acid sequence: CASSLGAGGGGSYNSPLHF.

CDR3 nucleotides: TGTGCCAGCAGTTACTATCGGGAGGGGCCGTATGGCTACACCTTC. Its protein product is CASSYYREGPYGYTF. V and J are TRBV6-5 and TRBJ1-2, with TRBD1 as a possible D gene (5 bases). Trimming removed 1 base at V and 5 bases at J, with 14 bases between. The CDR3 is 15 amino acids. In germline, CDR1 is MNHEY, CDR2 SVGAGI.

The V gene is TRBV27, the J gene TRBJ2-2; TRBD2 aligns across 10 bases. With 5 bases clipped from V and 2 bases from J, the junction kept 5 bases outside the gene matches. The CDR3 runs to 16 residues. The germline V gene has CDR1 MNHEY and CDR2 SMNVEV (reference sequence). The CDR3 DNA is TGTGCCAGCAGTATCACTAGCGGGGCAAACACCGGGGAGCTGTTTTTT. Residues: CASSITSGANTGELFF.

The chain couples TRBV25-1 to TRBJ1-4; D not certain. The CDR3 is 12 amino acids. CDR1 and CDR2 from the germline V gene are MGHDK and SYGVNS. V was trimmed by 5 bases and J by 8 bases, leaving 9 bases between them. CDR3 DNA sequence: TGTGCCAGCAGTTCACTCGAGGAAAAACTGTTTTTT. It encodes CASSSLEEKLFF.

The chain is built from TRBV7-2 and TRBJ2-1, with 7 bases identical to TRBD2. V shed 6 bases and J 4 bases; nucleotides not matched to a gene: 9. The CDR3 has 15 amino acids. The germline CDR1 and CDR2 sequences are SGHTA and FQGNSA. CDR3 sequence (DNA): TGTGCCAGCAGGTACGGCGAGCGGGGTTACAATGAGCAGTTCTTC. Its protein is CASRYGERGYNEQFF.

The J gene is TRBJ2-3, the V gene TRBV6-1, with TRBD2 matching over 12 bases. The germline CDR1 and CDR2 sequences are MNHNS and SASEGT. Trimming at V came to 0 bases and at J to 2 bases, leaving 9 bases not matched to a gene. CDR3 length equals 19 residues. CDR3 region: CASSEAWLAGGPYTDTQYF. The CDR3 DNA sequence: TGTGCCAGCAGTGAAGCTTGGCTAGCGGGGGGGCCGTACACAGATACGCAGTATTTT.

This clone was seen a single time. J is TRBJ1-5 and V is TRBV18; D may be TRBD1 (6 bases). The CDR3 runs to 14 residues. Germline CDR1 is KGHSH and CDR2 is LQKENI. V was clipped by 8 bases and J by 0 bases, with 11 bases between them. The DNA of the CDR3 is TGTGCCAGCGCAGGGGCGTATAGCAATCAGCCCCAGCATTTT. The encoded protein is CASAGAYSNQPQHF.

This clone is a singleton in its sample. The J gene is TRBJ1-2, the V gene TRBV9, with a tentative D call TRBD1 (6 bases). The germline V gene encodes CDR1 SGDLS and CDR2 YYNGEE. V lost 4 bases and J lost 4, with 17 bases in between. This CDR3 has 15 residues. CDR3 protein: CASSPEGGEVYGYTF. In nucleotides, the CDR3 is TGTGCCAGCAGCCCTGAGGGGGGCGAGGTCTATGGCTACACCTTC.

J is TRBJ1-2 and V is TRBV30; perhaps TRBD1 as D (6 bases). Germline CDR1 and CDR2: GTSNPN and SVGIG (reference sequence). The CDR3 loop spans 14 amino acids. V lost 7 bases and J lost 0, with 15 bases in between. The chain's CDR3 is CAYTRQVANYGYTF. In nucleotides, the CDR3 is TGTGCCTATACTCGACAGGTTGCTAACTATGGCTACACCTTC.

The chain links TRBV27 to TRBJ1-6; D remains ambiguous. The CDR3 runs to 15 residues. Germline V gives CDR1 MNHEY, CDR2 SMNVEV (reference sequence). V gave up 1 base and J gave up 7 bases, with 11 bases separating them. The CDR3 DNA follows: TGTGCCAGCAGTTTATATGGTCAGGAGAATTCACCCCTCCACTTT. Encoded protein: CASSLYGQENSPLHF.

The chain joins TRBV4-1 to TRBJ1-5; D possibly corresponds to TRBD1 (5 bases). The germline CDR1 and CDR2 sequences are MGHRA and YSYEKL. Trimming cost V 2 bases and J 4 bases, with 15 bases left between them. The CDR3 is 16 residues long. Here the CDR3 reads CASSQYYTGANQPQHF. DNA of the CDR3: TGCGCCAGCAGCCAATATTACACCGGGGCAAATCAGCCCCAGCATTTT.

About this clone: Within the sample, other DNA sequences also encode this same CDR3. J is TRBJ1-2 and V is TRBV27, with D perhaps TRBD1 (5 bases). This CDR3 is 13 amino acids long. V was clipped by 8 bases and J by 4 bases, with 14 bases between them. The V gene's germline CDR1 is MNHEY and CDR2 SMNVEV (reference sequence). The CDR3 region has the DNA TGTGCCAGCTCCAGGGAGGAGGGCTATGGCTACACCTTC. Protein sequence: CASSREEGYGYTF.

V and J are TRBV6-6 and TRBJ2-7; D not resolved. The CDR3 runs 13 residues. Germline V gene lookup returns CDR1 MNHNY and CDR2 SVGAGI (reference sequence). Trimming cost V 6 bases and J 2 bases, with 11 bases left between them. CDR3 residues: CASSPDETYEQYF. The CDR3 DNA reads as TGTGCCAGCAGCCCGGATGAAACCTACGAGCAGTACTTC.

This clone came up once. The chain joins TRBV5-1 to TRBJ2-6, with D perhaps TRBD1 or TRBD2 (7 bases each). The V end lost 0 bases, the J end lost 0 bases, and 19 bases lay between the germline ends. The CDR3 length is 20 residues. Germline-derived CDR1 and CDR2 are SGHRS and YFSETQ. The CDR3 DNA sequence: TGCGCCAGCAGCTTGGAGGGAGGGGGCTCAATCTACTCTGGGGCCAACGTCCTGACTTTC. Protein sequence: CASSLEGGGSIYSGANVLTF.

The rearrangement links TRBV6-5 to TRBJ1-4; D call uncertain. Germline CDR1 is MNHEY and CDR2 is SVGAGI. The CDR3 totals 10 residues. The ends were cut back, 7 bases at V and 8 bases at J, with 5 bases in the middle. CDR3 protein: CASMSEKLFF. DNA of the CDR3: TGTGCCAGCATGAGCGAAAAACTGTTTTTT.

The rearrangement joins TRBV6-5 to TRBJ2-6; maybe TRBD2 (5 bases). Trimming took off 7 bases at V and 2 bases at J, with 9 bases between the two ends. This CDR3 contains 14 residues. CDR1 is MNHEY and CDR2 is SVGAGI in the germline V gene. This CDR3 is CASNSRAGANVLTF. CDR3 nucleotides: TGTGCCAGCAACTCGAGGGCTGGGGCCAACGTCCTGACTTTC.

This clone was picked up a small number of times. The rearrangement joins TRBV24-1 to TRBJ2-1, with 8 bases lining up with TRBD1. V lost 6 bases to trimming and J lost 3 bases; unmatched junction nucleotides: 6. CDR3 length: 15 amino acids. Germline V lookup: CDR1 KGHDR, CDR2 SFDVKD. CDR3: CATSYGQGLYNEQFF. CDR3 in DNA: TGTGCCACCAGTTACGGACAGGGACTCTACAATGAGCAGTTCTTC.

The chain uses TRBV5-1 and TRBJ1-1, with unresolved D. The V gene lost 2 bases and the J gene lost 2 bases, with 7 bases spanning the gap. This CDR3 contains 13 residues. CDR1 is SGHRS and CDR2 is YFSETQ in the germline V gene. In DNA form, the CDR3 reads TGCGCCAGCAGCTTTTGGGGTAACACTGAAGCTTTCTTT. It encodes CASSFWGNTEAFF.